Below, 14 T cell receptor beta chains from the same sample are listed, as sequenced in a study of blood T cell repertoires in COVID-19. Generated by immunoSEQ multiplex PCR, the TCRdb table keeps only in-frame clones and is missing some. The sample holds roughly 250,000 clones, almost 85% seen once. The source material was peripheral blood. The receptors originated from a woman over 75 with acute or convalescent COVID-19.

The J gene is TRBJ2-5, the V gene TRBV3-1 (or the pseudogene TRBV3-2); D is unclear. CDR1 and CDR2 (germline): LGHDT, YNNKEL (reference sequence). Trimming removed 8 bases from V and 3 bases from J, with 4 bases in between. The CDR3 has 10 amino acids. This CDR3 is CASGKETQYF. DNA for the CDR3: TGTGCCAGCGGCAAAGAGACCCAGTACTTC.

This CDR3 is CASSKGLGVDNEQFF. The CDR3 bases are TGTGCCAGCAGCAAGGGACTAGGAGTTGACAATGAGCAGTTCTTC. J is TRBJ2-1 and V is TRBV7-3, with 8 bases that match TRBD2. Germline V CDR1 and CDR2: SGHTA, FQGTGA. CDR3 length equals 15 residues. The V gene end was trimmed by 5 bases and the J gene end by 5 bases; junction bases not matched to a gene: 8.

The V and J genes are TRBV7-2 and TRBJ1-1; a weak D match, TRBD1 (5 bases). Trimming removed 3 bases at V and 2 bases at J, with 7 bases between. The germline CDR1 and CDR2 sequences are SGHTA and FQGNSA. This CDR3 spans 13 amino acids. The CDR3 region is CASSFGGNTEAFF. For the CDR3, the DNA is TGTGCCAGCAGCTTCGGGGGAAACACTGAAGCTTTCTTT.

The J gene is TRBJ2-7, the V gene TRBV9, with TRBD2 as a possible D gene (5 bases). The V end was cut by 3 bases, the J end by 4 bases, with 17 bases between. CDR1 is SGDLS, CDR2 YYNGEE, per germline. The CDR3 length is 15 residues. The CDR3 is CASSGGSSGLYEQYF. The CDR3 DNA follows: TGTGCCAGCAGCGGAGGGAGTTCCGGCCTGTACGAGCAGTACTTC.

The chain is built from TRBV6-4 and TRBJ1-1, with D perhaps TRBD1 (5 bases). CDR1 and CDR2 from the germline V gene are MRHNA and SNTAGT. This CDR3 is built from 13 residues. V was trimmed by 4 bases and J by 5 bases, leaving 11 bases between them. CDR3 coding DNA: TGTGCCAGCAGTGTCGGGGAGGGGACTGAAGCTTTCTTT. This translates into CASSVGEGTEAFF.

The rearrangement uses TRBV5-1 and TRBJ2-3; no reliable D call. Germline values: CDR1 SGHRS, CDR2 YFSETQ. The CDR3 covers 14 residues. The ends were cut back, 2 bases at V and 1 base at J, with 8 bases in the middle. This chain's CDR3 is CASSFRQGTDTQYF. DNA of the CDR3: TGCGCCAGCAGCTTCCGTCAGGGCACAGATACGCAGTATTTT.

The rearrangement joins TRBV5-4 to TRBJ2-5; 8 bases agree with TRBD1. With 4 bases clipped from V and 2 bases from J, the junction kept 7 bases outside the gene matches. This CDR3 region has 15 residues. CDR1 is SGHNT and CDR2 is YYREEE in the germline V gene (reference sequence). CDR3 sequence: CASSIGQGGQETQYF. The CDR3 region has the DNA TGTGCCAGCAGCATCGGACAGGGTGGTCAAGAGACCCAGTACTTC.

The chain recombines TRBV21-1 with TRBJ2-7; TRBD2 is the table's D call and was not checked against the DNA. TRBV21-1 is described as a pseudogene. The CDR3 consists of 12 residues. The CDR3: CASSKRGSNRDF. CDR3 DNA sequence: TGTGCCAGCAGCAAAAGAGGGTCCAACCGCGACTTC.

The CDR3 DNA reads TGCGCCAGCAGCCAAGAACCTACCATAGCCAAAAACATTCAGTACTTC. It specifies CASSQEPTIAKNIQYF. This chain joins TRBV4-1 and TRBJ2-4; D gene unclear. The germline gives CDR1 MGHRA, CDR2 YSYEKL. There are 16 residues in the CDR3. V was pared by 0 bases and J by 0 bases, with 9 bases between.

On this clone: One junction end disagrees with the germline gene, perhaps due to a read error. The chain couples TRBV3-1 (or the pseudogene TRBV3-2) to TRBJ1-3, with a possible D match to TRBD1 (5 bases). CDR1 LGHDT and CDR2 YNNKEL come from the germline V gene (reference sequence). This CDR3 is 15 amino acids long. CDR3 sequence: CASNQLTGAGNTIYF. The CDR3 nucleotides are TGTGCCAGCAACCAACTCACAGGCGCTGGAAACACCATATATTTT.

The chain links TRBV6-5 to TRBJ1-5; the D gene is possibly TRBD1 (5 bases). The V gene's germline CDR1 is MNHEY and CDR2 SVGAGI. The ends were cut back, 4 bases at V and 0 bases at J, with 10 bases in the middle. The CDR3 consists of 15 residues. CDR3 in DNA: TGTGCCAGCAGTTCGGACATAAGTAGCAATCAGCCCCAGCATTTT. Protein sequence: CASSSDISSNQPQHF.

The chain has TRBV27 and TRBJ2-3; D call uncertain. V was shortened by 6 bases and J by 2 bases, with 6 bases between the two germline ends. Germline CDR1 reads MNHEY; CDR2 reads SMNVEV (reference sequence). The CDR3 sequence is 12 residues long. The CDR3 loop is CASRFNTDTQYF. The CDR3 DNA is TGTGCCAGCAGATTTAACACAGATACGCAGTATTTT.

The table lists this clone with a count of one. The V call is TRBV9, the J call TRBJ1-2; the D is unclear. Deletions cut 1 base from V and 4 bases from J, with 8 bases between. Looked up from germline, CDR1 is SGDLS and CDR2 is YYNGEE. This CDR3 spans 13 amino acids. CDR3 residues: CASSVLGPYGYTF. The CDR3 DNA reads TGTGCCAGCAGCGTACTGGGCCCCTATGGCTACACCTTC.

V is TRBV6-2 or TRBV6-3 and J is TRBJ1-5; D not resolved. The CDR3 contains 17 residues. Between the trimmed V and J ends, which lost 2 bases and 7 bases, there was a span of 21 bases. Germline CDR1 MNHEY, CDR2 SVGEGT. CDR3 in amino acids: CASSYPKSGLDRQPQHF. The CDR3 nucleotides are TGTGCCAGCAGTTACCCGAAATCCGGACTTGACCGGCAGCCCCAGCATTTT.